This T cell receptor beta chain was identified in a study of blood T cell repertoires in COVID-19. As for the study in general: COVID-19 samples from acute and convalescent phases originated in the United States, Italy and Spain.

Profiling relied on immunoSEQ multiplex PCR, and the TCRdb table lists in-frame clones only, not all of them. The sample lists under 350,000 clones; around 84% were seen once. The germline V and J ends were trimmed by 8 bases and 2 bases, with 13 bases remaining between them. The CDR3 is 14 residues long. Germline V lookup: CDR1 LNHNV, CDR2 YYDKDF (reference sequence). The recovered donors of Cohort 3 showed two negative PCRs, clearance, or symptom resolution. This chain joins TRBV15 and TRBJ1-5; D is ambiguous. The TCR originated in a man aged 30 to 39 who had recovered from COVID-19. What was sequenced was PBMCs or T cells enriched from blood (not recorded which). The CDR3 sequence is CATRYGLGNQPQHF. The CDR3 DNA reads as TGTGCCACCCGATATGGGCTGGGCAATCAGCCCCAGCATTTT.